Shown below are 26 T cell receptor beta chains from a single sample sequenced in a study of tumor-infiltrating lymphocytes in oesophageal squamous cell carcinoma. TCRdb independently ran MiXCR on the PCR reads; one entry per CDR3 protein. The table has around 20,000 distinct CDR3 sequences, less than 45% seen once; the top ten hold 13%. The material sequenced was normal esophageal tissue next to the tumor. These receptors were taken from a male donor with esophageal squamous cell carcinoma.

The chain carries TRBV6-6 and TRBJ2-7; D is unresolved. CDR1 and CDR2 (germline): MNHNY, SVGAGI (reference sequence). The length of the CDR3 is 14 residues. V shed 0 bases and J shed 7 bases, with 13 bases lying between them. The DNA of the CDR3 is TGTGCCAGCAGTTACTCGAAAATCCCTTTTGAGCAGTACTTC. Its translation: CASSYSKIPFEQYF.

This clonotype was counted ten times or more. One junction end disagrees with the germline gene, perhaps due to a read error. J is TRBJ2-3 and V is TRBV5-4; 11 bases agree with TRBD2. Germline CDR1 and CDR2: SGHNT and YYREEE (reference sequence). The CDR3 has 16 residues. This chain's CDR3 is CASSRRLAGNLDTQYF. For the CDR3, the DNA is TGCGCCAGCAGCCGACGACTAGCGGGGAATTTGGATACGCAGTATTTT. The full variable domain, its missing parts supplied by reference TRBV5-4 and TRBJ2-3, is ETGVTQSPTHLIKTRGQQVTLRCSSQSGHNTVSWYQQALGQGPQFIFQYYREEENGRGNFPPRFSGLQFPNYSSELNVNALELDDSALYLCASSRRLAGNLDTQYFGPGTRLTVL.

By share, this clonotype ranks as medium-sized. This chain links TRBV11-2 with TRBJ2-7, with 12 bases that match TRBD2. CDR1 and CDR2 (germline): SGHAT, FQNNGV. This CDR3 region has 14 residues. The J segment lost 6 bases and the V segment lost 3 bases, leaving 3 bases of the junction unmatched. The DNA of the CDR3 is TGTGCCAGCAGCTTGACTAGCGGGAGCTCCGAGCAGTACTTC. Amino acid sequence: CASSLTSGSSEQYF.

The rearrangement uses TRBV12-3 or TRBV12-4 and TRBJ2-5, with D possibly being TRBD1 (6 bases). The J call may be incorrect, as the DNA end agrees better with TRBJ2-1. The CDR3 runs 15 residues. Here the CDR3 reads CASSTKGVSYNEQFF. The CDR3 nucleotides are TGTGCCAGCAGTACAAAGGGGGTTTCCTACAATGAGCAGTTCTTC.

Comments on this clonotype: The CDR3 ends on some other residue instead of the conserved phenylalanine or tryptophan, so this is likely a read error. The DNA is left out, because the CDR3 cannot be placed on it with certainty; the CDR3 is given as TCRdb lists it. V usage is TRBV7-2 and J usage is TRBJ2-3; TRBD2, the table's D call, lacks a check against the DNA. The CDR3 numbers 13 amino acids, ends counted. Germline V CDR1 and CDR2: SGHTA, FQGNSA. This CDR3 reads CASSLQETQYFGP.

In its sample, this clonotype was seen many times. The chain uses TRBV27 and TRBJ2-7; TRBD1 is a possible D gene (6 bases). Germline CDR1 MNHEY, CDR2 SMNVEV (reference sequence). The CDR3 sequence is 14 residues long. V shed 2 bases and J shed 0 bases, with 8 bases lying between them. The CDR3, as DNA: TGTGCCAGCAGTTTAGGGGGCCGCTCCTACGAGCAGTACTTC. Its protein is CASSLGGRSYEQYF.

This clonotype appeared many times. The gene calls are TRBV10-3 and TRBJ2-5; D uncertain. From germline, CDR1 is ENHRY and CDR2 SYGVKD. The CDR3 extends over 13 amino acids. Trimming removed 2 bases from V and 2 bases from J, with 6 bases in between. CDR3 region: CAISEPYQETQYF. CDR3 bases: TGTGCCATCAGTGAGCCCTATCAAGAGACCCAGTACTTC.

The chain joins TRBV7-8 to TRBJ1-4, with D possibly being TRBD1 (5 bases). Trimming removed 4 bases at V and 4 bases at J, with 13 bases between. Germline CDR1 and CDR2: SGHVS and FQNEAQ. The length of the CDR3 is 15 residues. CDR3 in DNA: TGTGCCAGCAGCTCTCCAGGGAGAGGTAATGAAAAACTGTTTTTT. Amino acids: CASSSPGRGNEKLFF. Together with reference TRBV7-8 and TRBJ1-4, the CDR3 gives the full variable domain: GAGVSQSPRYKVAKRGQDVALRCDPISGHVSLFWYQQALGQGPEFLTYFQNEAQLDKSGLPSDRFFAERPEGSVSTLKIQRTQQEDSAVYLCASSSPGRGNEKLFFGSGTQLSVL.

The chain combines TRBV5-1 with TRBJ2-3; 13 bases agree with TRBD2. Germline values: CDR1 SGHRS, CDR2 YFSETQ. V lost 4 bases, J lost 3 bases, and 2 bases stayed unmatched. This CDR3 spans 15 amino acids. In DNA, the CDR3 is TGCGCCAGCAGCCAGACTAGCGGGGGGACAGATACGCAGTATTTT. Its translation is CASSQTSGGTDTQYF.

The chain has TRBV19 and TRBJ2-7; TRBD2 matches at 14 bases. The V segment lost 2 bases and the J segment 3 bases; nucleotides outside the gene matches: 3. Germline lookup yields CDR1 LNHDA and CDR2 SQIVND (reference sequence). The CDR3 is 16 amino acids. As DNA, the CDR3 is TGTGCCAGTAGTATACGACTAGCGGGAGGGAGCTACGAGCAGTACTTC. This gives the protein CASSIRLAGGSYEQYF.

The table lists this clonotype with many counts. The chain uses TRBV6-1 and TRBJ1-4, with 10 nucleotides matching TRBD1. Germline V CDR1 and CDR2: MNHNS, SASEGT. V shed 3 bases and J 8 bases; nucleotides not matched to a gene: 6. The CDR3 is 15 amino acids. CDR3 residues: CASSEGQGMREKLFF. The DNA of the CDR3 is TGTGCCAGCAGTGAGGGACAGGGGATGAGGGAAAAACTGTTTTTT.

The V gene is TRBV6-8, the J gene TRBJ2-7; 9 positions match TRBD2. Near its end, the DNA agrees better with TRBJ2-1, so the J call may be wrong. This CDR3 comprises 19 residues. Germline CDR1 MNHGY, CDR2 SAAAGT. CDR3 amino acids: CASSYGRWRGGRDYNEQFF. In DNA, the CDR3 is TGTGCCAGCAGTTACGGAAGGTGGCGGGGCGGGAGGGACTACAATGAGCAGTTCTTC.

This clonotype was picked up many times. The CDR3 bases are TGTGCCAGCAGTTACTCGAGCTTTGAGAATTCACCCCTCCACTTT. This translates into CASSYSSFENSPLHF. The chain recombines TRBV6-6 with TRBJ1-6; D is unclear. In germline, CDR1 is MNHNY, CDR2 SVGAGI (reference sequence). Trimming shortened V by 0 bases and J by 7 bases, and 10 bases separated the two germline ends. The CDR3 covers 15 residues.

The chain couples TRBV7-9 to TRBJ2-7; TRBD2 is a possible D gene (6 bases). Trimming shortened V by 7 bases and J by 0 bases, and 10 bases separated the two germline ends. This CDR3 spans 13 amino acids. Germline V gene sequence: CDR1 SEHNR, CDR2 FQNEAQ (reference sequence). CDR3 nucleotides: TGTGCCAGCATCGGCGGGACCTCCTACGAGCAGTACTTC. It translates to CASIGGTSYEQYF. Full variable domain (outside the CDR3, taken from reference TRBV7-9 and TRBJ2-7): DTGVSQNPRHKITKRGQNVTFRCDPISEHNRLYWYRQTLGQGPEFLTYFQNEAQLEKSRLLSDRFSAERPKGSFSTLEIQRTEQGDSAMYLCASIGGTSYEQYFGPGTRLTVT.

J is TRBJ2-5 and V is TRBV11-2, with 12 bases matching TRBD2. This CDR3 contains 15 residues. Germline V gene data show CDR1 as SGHAT and CDR2 as FQNNGV. The V and J ends lost 3 bases and 5 bases, in that order; junction bases with no gene match: 4. The CDR3 nucleotides read TGTGCCAGCAGCTTCTCTAGCGGGGGGGCTGAGACCCAGTACTTC. Amino acids: CASSFSSGGAETQYF.

In this sample, this clonotype turned up many times. This rearrangement joins TRBV7-8 to TRBJ2-7; 8 bases map to TRBD1. The CDR3 is 13 amino acids. The germline V gene has CDR1 SGHVS and CDR2 FQNEAQ. With V trimmed by 6 bases and J by 7 bases, 8 bases remained unmatched. CDR3 coding DNA: TGTGCCAGCAGTTCGGACAGGGACGGTGAGCAGTACTTC. This sequence encodes CASSSDRDGEQYF.

In this sample, this clonotype turned up many times. V is TRBV28 and J is TRBJ2-7; perhaps D is TRBD1 or TRBD2 (5 bases each). CDR3 length equals 14 residues. Germline lookup yields CDR1 MDHEN and CDR2 SYDVKM. Trimming took 5 bases from V and 6 from J, leaving 17 bases between them. CDR3 DNA sequence: TGTGCCAGCAGTCCGATCCGGGGCAGGCGCGAGCAGTACTTC. Translating gives CASSPIRGRREQYF.

This clonotype occurred many times. The chain joins TRBV12-3 or TRBV12-4 to TRBJ2-1, with TRBD2 identical over 11 bases. V lost 5 bases, J lost 4 bases, and 4 bases stayed unmatched. The CDR3 runs to 15 residues. The CDR3 loop is CASSETSGNYNEQFF. CDR3 coding DNA: TGTGCCAGCAGTGAGACTAGCGGGAATTACAATGAGCAGTTCTTC.

The rearrangement uses TRBV7-8 and TRBJ2-3; D call uncertain. The CDR3 contains 11 residues. CDR1 and CDR2 from the germline V gene are SGHVS and FQNEAQ. The V end was cut by 5 bases, the J end by 4 bases, with 4 bases between. CDR3 sequence: CASSASDTQYF. CDR3 nucleotides: TGTGCCAGCAGCGCCTCAGATACGCAGTATTTT.

The chain employs TRBV7-2 and TRBJ2-1; D possibly matches TRBD1 or TRBD2 (5 bases each). The DNA end is more similar to TRBJ2-5, so the J call may be wrong. Germline V CDR1 and CDR2: SGHTA, FQGNSA. The CDR3 totals 15 residues. CDR3 sequence reads: CASSTHLSQGATQYF. The CDR3 bases are TGTGCCAGCAGCACCCATCTCTCCCAGGGAGCGACCCAGTACTTC.

The rearrangement uses TRBV7-9 and TRBJ2-3; D ambiguous. The V and J ends lost 5 bases and 2 bases respectively, with 11 bases between them. The length of the CDR3 is 14 residues. Germline assignment: CDR1 SEHNR and CDR2 FQNEAQ (reference sequence). CDR3 residues: CASSMRLSTDTQYF. In nucleotides, the CDR3 is TGTGCCAGCAGCATGAGGTTGTCCACAGATACGCAGTATTTT.

Ten or more counts support this clonotype. The V and J genes are TRBV6-1 and TRBJ1-5; D remains unclear. The CDR3 has 14 residues. V shed 6 bases and J shed 0 bases, with 9 bases lying between them. Germline-derived CDR1 and CDR2 are MNHNS and SASEGT. The CDR3 protein is CASSLHYSNQPQHF. For the CDR3, the DNA is TGTGCCAGCAGCCTACATTATAGCAATCAGCCCCAGCATTTT.

The gene calls are TRBV9 and TRBJ1-1; 7 nucleotides match TRBD1. V shed 3 bases and J 1 base; nucleotides not matched to a gene: 9. The CDR3 is 16 amino acids. The germline gives CDR1 SGDLS, CDR2 YYNGEE. DNA for the CDR3: TGTGCCAGCAGCGATGGGGTGGGACAGCAGAACACTGAAGCTTTCTTT. Translation gives CASSDGVGQQNTEAFF.

Details on this clonotype: The CDR3 does not end in the conserved phenylalanine or tryptophan, so this is likely a read error. The DNA is left out, because the CDR3 cannot be placed on it with certainty; the CDR3 is given as TCRdb lists it. This rearrangement joins TRBV28 to TRBJ2-5; the DNA was not compared with TRBD1, the D call given in the table. Counting both end residues, the CDR3 totals 14 amino acids. Germline V lookup: CDR1 MDHEN, CDR2 SYDVKM. Here the CDR3 reads CASSVKGRGYTFGS.

This clonotype has ten or more counts. The chain has TRBV7-9 and TRBJ2-4; either TRBD1 or TRBD2 may fit D (6 bases each). Deletions cut 6 bases from V and 0 bases from J, with 12 bases between. The length of the CDR3 is 15 residues. Germline V gene lookup returns CDR1 SEHNR and CDR2 FQNEAQ (reference sequence). The CDR3 nucleotides are TGTGCCAGCAGGGAAGGGGGGTTAGCCAAAAACATTCAGTACTTC. This translates into CASREGGLAKNIQYF.

This clonotype was found many times. V gene TRBV5-1 combines with J gene TRBJ2-1, with D perhaps being TRBD1 or TRBD2 (5 bases each). The J call may be in error: the DNA end matches TRBJ2-7 better. The CDR3 covers 15 residues. Germline CDR1 SGHRS, CDR2 YFSETQ. This CDR3 reads CASSSEERGVHEQYF. CDR3 sequence (DNA): TGCGCCAGCAGCTCTGAGGAGAGGGGAGTACACGAGCAGTACTTC.